The sequence of this TCR beta chain was determined in a study of identical twins. The sample holds a few counts of this clonotype. The authors used template switching to add a universal primer site and gave cDNA unique molecular identifiers. TCRdb reprocessed the 5' RACE reads via MiXCR and lists one record per CDR3 protein. The data hold 690,000 or so distinct CDR3 sequences, with over 8.5% observed a single time. The V gene's germline CDR1 is SNHLY and CDR2 FYNNEI. The CDR3 contains 16 residues. J lost 5 bases, V lost 8 bases, and 15 bases had no gene match. The data also belong to a second study, concerning yellow fever vaccine responses in identical twins.

The chain carries TRBV2 and TRBJ2-5; 9 nucleotides match TRBD2. Material for sequencing was PBMCs. The source of this sequence is a woman aged 18-30 years in good health. The CDR3 region is CASCTPLAGGPETQYF. The CDR3 coding sequence is TGTGCCAGCTGCACTCCCCTTGCGGGGGGGCCGGAGACCCAGTACTTC.